This entry lists 18 T cell receptor beta chains sequenced from one sample in a study of OX40 agonist ivuxolimab in advanced cancers. Using immunoSEQ multiplex PCR, the repertoire was profiled, and TCRdb retains in-frame clones only, with some absent. The sample contains about 79,000 clones, approximately 94% of which appear only once. The material was CD4+ or CD8+ T cells sorted from blood, obtained in a trial of the OX40 agonist ivuxolimab. The receptors were gathered from an adult with an advanced solid tumor such as melanoma, head and neck, liver or kidney cancer.

The chain links TRBV19 to TRBJ1-1; weak D call: TRBD1 (5 bases). The length of the CDR3 is 15 residues. Trimming took off 3 bases at V and 0 bases at J, with 11 bases between the two ends. Germline V CDR1 and CDR2: LNHDA, SQIVND (reference sequence). CDR3 in DNA: TGTGCCAGTAGTATGGGCGGGGGGGTGAACACTGAAGCTTTCTTT. Its protein product is CASSMGGGVNTEAFF.

This chain uses TRBV5-1 with TRBJ1-5; 7 bases map to TRBD1. The J segment lost 4 bases and the V segment lost 0 bases, leaving 4 bases of the junction unmatched. The CDR3 covers 15 residues. Germline lookup yields CDR1 SGHRS and CDR2 YFSETQ. The CDR3 sequence: CASSLAGGENQPQHF. The CDR3 nucleotides read TGCGCCAGCAGCTTGGCAGGGGGGGAAAATCAGCCCCAGCATTTT. Variable domain in full (rest from reference TRBV5-1 and TRBJ1-5): KAGVTQTPRYLIKTRGQQVTLSCSPISGHRSVSWYQQTPGQGLQFLFEYFSETQRNKGNFPGRFSGRQFSNSRSEMNVSTLELGDSALYLCASSLAGGENQPQHFGDGTRLSIL.

V usage is TRBV27 and J usage is TRBJ1-3; no reliable D call. V lost 4 bases and J lost 0, with 10 bases in between. Germline assignment: CDR1 MNHEY and CDR2 SMNVEV (reference sequence). This CDR3 region has 15 residues. The CDR3 loop is CASSSGPTSGNTIYF. The CDR3 bases are TGTGCCAGCAGTTCTGGACCGACCTCTGGAAACACCATATATTTT.

The CDR3 nucleotides are TGTGCCAGCAGCTCCGAAGCCCAAACGGGTACGCAGTACTTC. This encodes CASSSEAQTGTQYF. The V call is TRBV7-6, the J call TRBJ2-5, with D uncertain. This CDR3 is built from 14 residues. Germline V gene data show CDR1 as SGHVS and CDR2 as FNYEAQ. Trimming pared 4 bases from V and 11 bases from J, leaving 20 bases between.

This clone was picked up one time. V is TRBV30 and J is TRBJ2-1, with D tentatively TRBD2 (8 bases). The CDR3 consists of 15 residues. Germline V gene sequence: CDR1 GTSNPN, CDR2 SVGIG (reference sequence). V was cut by 6 bases and J by 4 bases, with 19 bases left in between. The CDR3 bases are TGTGCCTGCCCGCGGGGGGAGGGGGCTTACAATGAGCAGTTCTTC. It translates to CACPRGEGAYNEQFF.

This rearrangement joins TRBV7-9 to TRBJ1-2; unclear D gene. In germline, CDR1 is SEHNR, CDR2 FQNEAQ (reference sequence). This CDR3 region has 15 residues. Trimming left V 5 bases short and J 0 bases short, with 13 bases between. CDR3 sequence reads: CASSALWEANYGYTF. CDR3 nucleotide sequence: TGTGCCAGCAGCGCACTTTGGGAAGCTAACTATGGCTACACCTTC.

This chain joins TRBV5-6 and TRBJ2-2; D uncertain. This CDR3 spans 15 amino acids. Germline-derived CDR1 and CDR2 are SGHDT and YYEEEE. Deletions cut 0 bases from V and 0 bases from J, with 6 bases between. CDR3 residues: CASSLGVANTGELFF. DNA for the CDR3: TGTGCCAGCAGCTTGGGGGTCGCGAACACCGGGGAGCTGTTTTTT.

This clone was found once. V is TRBV19 and J is TRBJ2-2, with D tentatively TRBD1 or TRBD2 (5 bases each). The CDR3 runs to 14 residues. V lost 3 bases to trimming and J lost 2 bases, with 7 bases between them. Germline V gene lookup returns CDR1 LNHDA and CDR2 SQIVND (reference sequence). The CDR3 loop reads CASSIRDNTGELFF. In DNA form, the CDR3 reads TGTGCCAGTAGTATCCGGGACAACACCGGGGAGCTGTTTTTT.

V and J are TRBV7-8 and TRBJ2-6, with 8 bases matching TRBD1. The CDR3 is 21 amino acids. Germline V CDR1 and CDR2: SGHVS, FQNEAQ. V lost 2 bases to trimming and J lost 0 bases; unmatched junction nucleotides: 15. In nucleotides, the CDR3 is TGTGCCAGCAGCTTACCCTCTTACGAGGGACAGGCCCCCTCTGGGGCCAACGTCCTGACTTTC. This gives the protein CASSLPSYEGQAPSGANVLTF.

Here the CDR3 DNA reads TGTGCCAGTAGTATAGCCCTCGCGGGAAATGAGCAGTTCTTC. Its translation is CASSIALAGNEQFF. This chain connects TRBV19 to TRBJ2-1, with a weak D call TRBD2 (6 bases). Germline lookup yields CDR1 LNHDA and CDR2 SQIVND (reference sequence). Trimming cost V 1 base and J 7 bases, with 11 bases left between them. CDR3 length equals 14 residues.

This chain links TRBV19 with TRBJ2-2; the D is unclear. Germline V CDR1 and CDR2: LNHDA, SQIVND (reference sequence). This CDR3 is built from 18 residues. Trimming removed 1 base at V and 0 bases at J, with 15 bases between. This CDR3 is CASSIVGLASSNTGELFF. The CDR3, as DNA: TGTGCCAGTAGTATAGTGGGGTTAGCCAGCTCGAACACCGGGGAGCTGTTTTTT.

The chain is built from TRBV30 and TRBJ1-5, with D perhaps matching TRBD1 (6 bases). This CDR3 has 14 residues. With 6 bases removed from V and 5 bases from J, the gap between germline ends came to 17 bases. Germline V gene data show CDR1 as GTSNPN and CDR2 as SVGIG (reference sequence). DNA of the CDR3: TGTGCCTGCCAGTCGGGGGGGGGCCATCAGCCCCAGCATTTT. It translates to CACQSGGGHQPQHF. Combining the CDR3 with reference TRBV30 and TRBJ1-5 gives the whole variable domain SQTIHQWPATLVQPVGSPLSLECTVEGTSNPNLYWYRQAAGRGLQLLFYSVGIGQISSEVPQNLSASRPQDRQFILSSKKLLLSDSGFYLCACQSGGGHQPQHFGDGTRLSIL.

The chain joins TRBV19 to TRBJ2-3; no reliable D call. Germline CDR1 and CDR2: LNHDA and SQIVND (reference sequence). Between the trimmed V and J ends, which lost 6 bases and 0 bases, there was a span of 7 bases. The CDR3 sequence is 13 residues long. The CDR3 DNA reads as TGTGCCAGTAGAACTGCAAGCACAGATACGCAGTATTTT. This gives the protein CASRTASTDTQYF.

The CDR3 bases are TGTGCCAGCAGTTTCACCGGGACCGCATATAATTCACCCCTCCACTTT. Amino acids: CASSFTGTAYNSPLHF. The gene calls are TRBV28 and TRBJ1-6; D perhaps matches TRBD1 (5 bases). Germline V CDR1 and CDR2: MDHEN, SYDVKM. V was cut by 3 bases and J by 4 bases, with 13 bases left in between. The CDR3 runs 16 residues.

The chain employs TRBV16 and TRBJ2-2; no reliable D call. V lost 5 bases to trimming and J lost 1 base, with 8 bases between them. In germline, CDR1 is KGHSY, CDR2 FQNENV. The CDR3 runs to 14 residues. CDR3: CASSDRQNTGELFF. The CDR3 nucleotides are TGTGCCAGCAGCGACCGACAGAACACCGGGGAGCTGTTTTTT.

This clone came up once. The chain employs TRBV14 and TRBJ2-3, with D uncertain. V lost 3 bases and J lost 0, with 13 bases in between. This CDR3 region has 16 residues. CDR1 is SGHDN and CDR2 is FVKESK in the germline V gene. CDR3 coding DNA: TGTGCCAGCAGCCAGAGGACCGAATCTAGCACAGATACGCAGTATTTT. Amino acids: CASSQRTESSTDTQYF.

V and J are TRBV4-3 and TRBJ2-3, with 7 bases matching TRBD2. The CDR3 contains 18 residues. Trimming removed 0 bases from V and 2 bases from J; junction bases left unmatched: 11. Germline V gives CDR1 LGHNA, CDR2 YSLEER. CDR3: CASSQDRGGRSNTDTQYF. CDR3 nucleotides: TGCGCCAGCAGCCAAGATCGGGGAGGGAGGTCAAACACAGATACGCAGTATTTT.

This clone was seen once. This chain uses TRBV14 with TRBJ1-1, with D possibly TRBD1 on 6 matching bases. Deletions cut 5 bases from V and 5 bases from J, with 21 bases between. CDR1 and CDR2 from the germline V gene are SGHDN and FVKESK. The CDR3 runs to 16 residues. The CDR3, as DNA: TGTGCCAGCAGCAACGGGTGGGGCAGGGGTGGAACTGAAGCTTTCTTT. Translating it yields CASSNGWGRGGTEAFF.